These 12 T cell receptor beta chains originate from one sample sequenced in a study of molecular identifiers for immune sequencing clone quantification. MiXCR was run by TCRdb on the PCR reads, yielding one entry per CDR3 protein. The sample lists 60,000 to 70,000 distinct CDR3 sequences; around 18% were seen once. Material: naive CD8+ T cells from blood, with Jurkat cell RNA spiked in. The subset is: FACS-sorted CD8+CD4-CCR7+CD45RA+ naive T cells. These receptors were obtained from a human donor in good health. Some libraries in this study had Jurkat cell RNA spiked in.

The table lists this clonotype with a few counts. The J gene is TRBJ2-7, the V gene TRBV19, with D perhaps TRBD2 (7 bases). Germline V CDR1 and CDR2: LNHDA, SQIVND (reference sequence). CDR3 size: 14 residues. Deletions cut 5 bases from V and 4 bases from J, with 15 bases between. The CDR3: CASSVGGGNYEQYF. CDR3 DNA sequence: TGTGCCAGTAGTGTAGGGGGGGGAAATTACGAGCAGTACTTC.

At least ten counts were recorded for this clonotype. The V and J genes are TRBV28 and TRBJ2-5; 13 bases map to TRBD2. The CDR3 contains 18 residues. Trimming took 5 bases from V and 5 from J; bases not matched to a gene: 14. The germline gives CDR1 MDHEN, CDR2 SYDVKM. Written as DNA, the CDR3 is TGTGCCAGCAGTGCGGGACTAGCGGGACCCGGAGTCGTTGAGACCCAGTACTTC. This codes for CASSAGLAGPGVVETQYF.

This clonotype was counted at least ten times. CDR3 loop: CSARDRGGPGAGWLGTNEKLFF. The CDR3, as DNA: TGCAGTGCTAGAGATCGTGGGGGCCCGGGTGCAGGGTGGTTGGGCACTAATGAAAAACTGTTTTTT. V is TRBV20-1 and J is TRBJ1-4; D is perhaps TRBD1 (6 bases). This CDR3 region has 22 residues. CDR1 and CDR2 from the germline V gene are DFQATT and SNEGSKA (reference sequence). V was shortened by 0 bases and J by 2 bases, with 31 bases between the two germline ends.

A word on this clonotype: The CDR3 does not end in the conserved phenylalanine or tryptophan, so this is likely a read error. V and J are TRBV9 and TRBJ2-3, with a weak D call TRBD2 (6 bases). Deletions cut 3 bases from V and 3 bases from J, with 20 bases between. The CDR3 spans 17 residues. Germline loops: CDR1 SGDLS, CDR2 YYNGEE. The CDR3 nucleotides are TGTGCCAGCAGCGGAGCCCCTGGACTAACAGTGACAGATACGCAGTATTCT. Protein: CASSGAPGLTVTDTQYS.

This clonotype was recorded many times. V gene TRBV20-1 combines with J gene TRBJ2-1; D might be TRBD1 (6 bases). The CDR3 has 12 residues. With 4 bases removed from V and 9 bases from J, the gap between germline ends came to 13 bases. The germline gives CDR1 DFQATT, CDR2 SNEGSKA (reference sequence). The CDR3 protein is CSAIPQGIEQFF. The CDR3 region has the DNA TGCAGTGCTATTCCACAGGGAATTGAGCAGTTCTTC.

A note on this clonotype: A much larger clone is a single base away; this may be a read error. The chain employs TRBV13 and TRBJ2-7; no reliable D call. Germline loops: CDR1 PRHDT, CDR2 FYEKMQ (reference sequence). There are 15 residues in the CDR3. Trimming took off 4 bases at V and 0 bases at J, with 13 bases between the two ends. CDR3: CASSWAATSSYEQYF. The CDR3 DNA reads TGTGCCAGCAGCTGGGCCGCAACCAGCTCCTACGAGCAGTACTTC.

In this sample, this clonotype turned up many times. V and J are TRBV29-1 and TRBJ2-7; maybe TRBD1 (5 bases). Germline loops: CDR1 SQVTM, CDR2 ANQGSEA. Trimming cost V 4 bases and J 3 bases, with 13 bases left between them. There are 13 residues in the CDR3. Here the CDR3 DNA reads TGCAGCGTTGTAGGTGAGACAGACTACGAGCAGTACTTC. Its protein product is CSVVGETDYEQYF.

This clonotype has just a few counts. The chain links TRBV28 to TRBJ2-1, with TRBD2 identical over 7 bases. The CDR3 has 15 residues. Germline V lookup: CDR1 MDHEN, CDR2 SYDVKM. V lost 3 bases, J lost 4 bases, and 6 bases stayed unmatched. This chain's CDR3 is CASSFPSGLYNEQFF. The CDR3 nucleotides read TGTGCCAGCAGTTTTCCTAGCGGTTTATACAATGAGCAGTTCTTC.

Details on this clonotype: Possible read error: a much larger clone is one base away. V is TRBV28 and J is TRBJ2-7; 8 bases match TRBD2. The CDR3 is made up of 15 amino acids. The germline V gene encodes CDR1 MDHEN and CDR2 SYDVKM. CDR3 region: CACSLRSGSSYEQYF. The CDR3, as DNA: TGTGCCTGCAGTTTACGGAGCGGGAGTTCCTACGAGCAGTACTTC. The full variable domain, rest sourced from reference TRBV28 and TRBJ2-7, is DVKVTQSSRYLVKRTGEKVFLECVQDMDHENMFWYRQDPGLGLRLIYFSYDVKMKEKGDIPEGYSVSREKKERFSLILESASTNQTSMYLCACSLRSGSSYEQYFGPGTRLTVT.

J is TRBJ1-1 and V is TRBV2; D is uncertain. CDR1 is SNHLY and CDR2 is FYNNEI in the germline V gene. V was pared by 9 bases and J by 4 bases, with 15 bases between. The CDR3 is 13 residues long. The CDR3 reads CARLEGETTEAFF. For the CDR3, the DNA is TGTGCCAGACTGGAGGGTGAGACCACTGAAGCTTTCTTT.

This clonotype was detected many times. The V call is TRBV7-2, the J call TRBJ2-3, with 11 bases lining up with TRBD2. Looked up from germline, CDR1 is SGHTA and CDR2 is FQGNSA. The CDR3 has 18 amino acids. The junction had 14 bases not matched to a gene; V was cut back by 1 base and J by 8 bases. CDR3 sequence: CASSLVPSGRSYPGTQYF. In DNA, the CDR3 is TGTGCCAGCAGCTTAGTTCCTAGCGGGAGGAGTTACCCAGGTACGCAGTATTTT. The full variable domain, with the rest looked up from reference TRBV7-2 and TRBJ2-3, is GAGVSQSPSNKVTEKGKDVELRCDPISGHTALYWYRQSLGQGLEFLIYFQGNSAPDKSGLPSDRFSAERTGGSVSTLTIQRTQQEDSAVYLCASSLVPSGRSYPGTQYFGPGTRLTVL.

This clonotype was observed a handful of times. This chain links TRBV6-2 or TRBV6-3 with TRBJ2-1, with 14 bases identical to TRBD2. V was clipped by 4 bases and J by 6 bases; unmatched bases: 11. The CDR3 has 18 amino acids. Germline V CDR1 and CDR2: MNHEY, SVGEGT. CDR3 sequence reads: CASSSGLAGVWLGNEQFF. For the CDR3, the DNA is TGTGCCAGCAGTTCGGGACTAGCGGGAGTCTGGTTGGGCAATGAGCAGTTCTTC.